In this sample, the clone carrying this TCR beta chain turned up many times. Its cognate antigen is unknown. The sample originates from a study of T cells in Graves' hyperthyroidism and ophthalmopathy. Study summary: Prior to any treatment, at the point of initial diagnosis, peripheral blood was collected. Study-wide results and limits: A median about 7 months before onset, the model predicted ophthalmopathy. Blood also showed most of the thyroid clonotypes that were expanded above 0.001. Ophthalmopathy was separated from stable hyperthyroidism by a 13 V-J model.

The CDR3 runs to 16 residues. Germline V CDR1 and CDR2: SEHNR, FQNEAQ (reference sequence). After removal of 0 bases from V and 5 bases from J, the junction contained 5 bases not matched to a gene. TCR beta CDR3 sequences were amplified from RNA transcripts. Using the HTBI primer set, a first-round RT-PCR was run on the TCR CDR3. Each CDR3 protein is one row after TCRdb ran MiXCR on the multiplex PCR reads. The sample records more than 350,000 distinct CDR3 sequences, around 15% being singletons. Material for sequencing was blood. The chain is built from TRBV7-9 and TRBJ2-5; 11 nucleotides agree with TRBD1. The sequence came from an older woman with Graves' ophthalmopathy. The CDR3 loop reads CASSLAGQGATETQYF. CDR3 bases: TGTGCCAGCAGCTTAGCAGGACAGGGGGCGACGGAGACCCAGTACTTC.